The entry below describes one TCR beta chain. The antigen remains undetermined. This entry belongs to a study of cytomegalovirus exposure and HLA in healthy donors. For the study at large: Around 83% of around 400 genotyped donors fell in the Caucasian-associated ancestry cluster. General study points: An ancestry cluster, one associated with Asian ancestry, reportedly showed fewer N-insertions than the approximately 720-donor mean in a later analysis.

The primer mix had 60 Vbeta and 13 Jbeta primers. Data came from immunoSEQ multiplex PCR; TCRdb stores just in-frame clones and leaves some out. This sample's clone table lists some 47,000 clones. Germline assignment: CDR1 MGHRA and CDR2 YSYEKL. The CDR3 spans 19 residues. V lost 4 bases, J lost 0 bases, and 11 bases stayed unmatched. At sampling all donors were nominally healthy, likely with unrecorded immune exposures. The receptor comes from a woman aged 40 to 50 in good health and CMV-seronegative. The sequencing sample was made of PBMCs. The chain is built from TRBV4-1 and TRBJ1-4; TRBD1 matches 10 bases. This CDR3 is CASSLAPATGGATNEKLFF. The CDR3 coding sequence is TGCGCCAGCAGCCTAGCCCCCGCGACAGGGGGCGCAACTAATGAAAAACTGTTTTTT.